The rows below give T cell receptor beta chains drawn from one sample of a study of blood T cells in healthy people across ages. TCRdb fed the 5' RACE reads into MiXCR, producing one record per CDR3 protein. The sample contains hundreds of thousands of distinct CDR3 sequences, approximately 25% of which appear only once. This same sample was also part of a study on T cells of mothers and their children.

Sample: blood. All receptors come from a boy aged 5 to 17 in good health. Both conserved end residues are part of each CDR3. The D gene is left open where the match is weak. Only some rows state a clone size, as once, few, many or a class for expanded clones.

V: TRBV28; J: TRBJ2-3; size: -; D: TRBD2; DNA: TGTGCCAGCAGTGCTAGCGGGAGGGACACAGATACGCAGTATTTT; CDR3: CASSASGRDTDTQYF
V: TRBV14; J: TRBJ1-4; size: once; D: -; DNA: TGTGCCAGCAGCCAAGATGGGTGGCGGCAGGGAACTGCAACTAATGAAAAACTGTTTTTT; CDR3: CASSQDGWRQGTATNEKLFF
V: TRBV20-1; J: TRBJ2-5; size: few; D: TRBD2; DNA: TGCAGTGCTAGAGGTTCCGCTAGCGGGAGGGCCGAGACCCAGTACTTC; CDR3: CSARGSASGRAETQYF
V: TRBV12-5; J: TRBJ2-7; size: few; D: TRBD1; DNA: TGTGCTAGTGGTTCCCCGACAGGGAACGAGCAGTACTTC; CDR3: CASGSPTGNEQYF
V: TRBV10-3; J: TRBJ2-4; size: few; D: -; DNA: TGTGCCATCAGTGATAGGGCCTTAGCCAAAAACATTCAGTACTTC; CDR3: CAISDRALAKNIQYF
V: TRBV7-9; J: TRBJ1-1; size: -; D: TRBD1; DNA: TGTGCCAGCAGCCAACAGGGGGCGCGGAACACTGAAGCTTTCTTT; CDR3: CASSQQGARNTEAFF
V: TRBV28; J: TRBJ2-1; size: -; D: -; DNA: TGTGCCAGCACCGAACTAGGCCCGAATGCGGGGGAGCAGTTCTTC; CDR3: CASTELGPNAGEQFF
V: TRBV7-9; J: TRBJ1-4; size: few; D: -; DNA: TGTGCCAGCAGCTTAGCAGGGAATGAAAAACTGTTTTTT; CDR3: CASSLAGNEKLFF
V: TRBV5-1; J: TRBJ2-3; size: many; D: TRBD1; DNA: TGTGCCAGCAGCTCAGGACAGGGGACAGATACGCAGTATTTT; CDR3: CASSSGQGTDTQYF
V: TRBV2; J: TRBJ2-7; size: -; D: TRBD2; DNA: TGTGCCAGCAGGAGGGCTAGCGGGGAGTCCTACGAGCAGTACTTC; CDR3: CASRRASGESYEQYF
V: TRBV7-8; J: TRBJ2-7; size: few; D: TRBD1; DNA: TGTGCCAGCAGCCCTGGACAGGGTATGGACGAGCAGTACTTC; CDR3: CASSPGQGMDEQYF
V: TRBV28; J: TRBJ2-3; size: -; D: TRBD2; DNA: TGTGCCAGCATCCTTAGCGGGACCTACACAGATACGCAGTATTTT; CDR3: CASILSGTYTDTQYF
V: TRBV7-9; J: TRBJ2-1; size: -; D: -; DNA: TGTGCCAGCAGTCCATCCCGGTCCTTAATGGAGCAGTTCTTC; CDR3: CASSPSRSLMEQFF
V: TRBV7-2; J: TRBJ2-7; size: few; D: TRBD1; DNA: TGTGCCAGCAGCTTCCCACCGGGACAGGGTTACGAGCAGTACTTC; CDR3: CASSFPPGQGYEQYF
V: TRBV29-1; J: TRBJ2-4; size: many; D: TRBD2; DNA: TGCAGCGTGAAGACTAGCGGGGGTGACATTCAGTACTTC; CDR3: CSVKTSGGDIQYF
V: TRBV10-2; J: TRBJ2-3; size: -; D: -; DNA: TGCGCCAGCAGTGAGCCGGGCACAGATACGCAGTATTTT; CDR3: CASSEPGTDTQYF
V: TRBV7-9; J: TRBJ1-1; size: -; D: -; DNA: TGTGCCAGCAGCCCCGACACCCTTGAAGCTTTCTTT; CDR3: CASSPDTLEAFF
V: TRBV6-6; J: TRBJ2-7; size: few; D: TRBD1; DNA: TGTGCCAGCAGCGGGCCGGGACAGGGGGGATACGAGCAGTACTTC; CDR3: CASSGPGQGGYEQYF
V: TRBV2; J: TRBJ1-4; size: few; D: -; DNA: TGTGCCAGCACTCCGGGGCGACGGCAAACTAATGAAAAACTGTTTTTT; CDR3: CASTPGRRQTNEKLFF
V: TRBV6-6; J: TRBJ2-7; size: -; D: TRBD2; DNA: TGTGCCAGCAGATTCAGCGGGAGGTCCTCCTACGAGCAGTACTTC; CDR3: CASRFSGRSSYEQYF
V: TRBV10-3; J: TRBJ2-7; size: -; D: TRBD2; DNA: TGTGCCATCAAGGAGGAACTAGCGGGAGGGCCAAGGTACGAGCAGTACTTC; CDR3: CAIKEELAGGPRYEQYF
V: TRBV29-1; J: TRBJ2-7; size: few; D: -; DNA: TGCAGCGTGTTGACAGGCTACACCTACGAGCAGTACTTC; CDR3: CSVLTGYTYEQYF
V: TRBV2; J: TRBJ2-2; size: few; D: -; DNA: TGTGCCAGCAGTGCCCAGGTTACCCCGAACACCGGGGAGCTGTTTTTT; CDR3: CASSAQVTPNTGELFF
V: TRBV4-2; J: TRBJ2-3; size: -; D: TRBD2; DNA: TGTGCCAGCAGCCAAGATGGGACTAGCGGGGCAGATACGCAGTATTTT; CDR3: CASSQDGTSGADTQYF
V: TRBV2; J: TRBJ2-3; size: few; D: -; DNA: TGTGCCAGCAGGGGAGGTACAGATACGCAGTATTTT; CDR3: CASRGGTDTQYF
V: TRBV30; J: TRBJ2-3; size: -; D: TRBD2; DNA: TGTGCCTGGAATGCGGGGGGTTCAGATACGCAGTATTTT; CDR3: CAWNAGGSDTQYF
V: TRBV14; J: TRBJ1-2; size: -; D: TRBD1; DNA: TGTGCCAGCGAGCAACAAAGGACAGGGCGCTACACCTTC; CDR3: CASEQQRTGRYTF
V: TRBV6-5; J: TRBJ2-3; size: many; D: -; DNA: TGTGCCAGCAGTTACTCATACACAGATACGCAGTATTTT; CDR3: CASSYSYTDTQYF
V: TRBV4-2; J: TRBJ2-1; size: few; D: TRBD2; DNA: TGTGCCAGCAGCCAAGGGACTAGCGGGCAGTTCTTC; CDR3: CASSQGTSGQFF
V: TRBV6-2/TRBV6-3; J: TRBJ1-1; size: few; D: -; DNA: TGTGCCAGCAGCAACTTGGTCCCGATTGAAGCTTTCTTT; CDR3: CASSNLVPIEAFF
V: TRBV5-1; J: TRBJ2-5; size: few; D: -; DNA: TGCGCCAGCAGCTTGGATAATCCAGAGACCCAGTACTTC; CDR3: CASSLDNPETQYF
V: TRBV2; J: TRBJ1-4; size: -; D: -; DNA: TGTGCCAGCAGTGACGCGAGGAGTAATGAAAAACTGTTTTTT; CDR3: CASSDARSNEKLFF